A selection of T cell receptor beta chains follows, all from one sample in a study of blood T cell repertoires in COVID-19. Some clones are missing from TCRdb's copy, which holds only in-frame ones; the method was immunoSEQ multiplex PCR. Here the sample spans some 200,000 clones, approximately 80% being singletons. The material sequenced was PBMCs or T cells enriched from blood (not recorded which). These receptor sequences come from a man aged 40-50 years who had recovered from COVID-19. The CDR3 runs from the conserved cysteine through the conserved F or W. Fields, in order: V gene, CDR3 protein.

TRBV5-1,CASSWPELAGVSTGELFF
TRBV11-2,CATGGDDEKLFF
TRBV11-2,CASSSGLAGPNTGELFF
TRBV19,CASTARSIYGYTF
TRBV4-3,CASSQDSAGDTGELFF
TRBV2,CASQGNTEAFF
TRBV6-2/TRBV6-3,CASSGGDRRGEQYF
TRBV7-9,CASSPSTPQPQHF
TRBV5-6,CASSTTGTENEKLFF
TRBV7-3,CASSFSSTDTQYF
TRBV9,CASSGGGYYTF
TRBV18,CASSGTGGLEPQHF
TRBV5-1,CASSGGTAGGNTIYF
TRBV7-7,CASSSSGSNEQFF
TRBV13,CASSSDRQGSEAFF
TRBV11-2,CASSRVDRGNIQYF
TRBV15,CATSGREISGNTIYF
TRBV18,CASSPTTSLNEQFF
TRBV11-3,CASSLGGGYYEQYF
TRBV5-1,CASSFSVGGELFF
TRBV11-2,CASSFPGALAKNIQYF
TRBV10-2,CASSEGGGELFF
TRBV9,CASTSTGAGYGYTF
TRBV4-2,CASSQERGLLLGYEQYF
TRBV12-5,CASGPRDRAEYF
TRBV10-3,CAISADRGGYTF
TRBV4-2,CARGTGHHEQYF
TRBV27,CASSGPGTQRHYEQYF
TRBV6-4,CASSDSPRRVHLNTGELFF
TRBV5-1,CASSLLIQGNTEAFF
TRBV15,CATSREIRDQPQHF
TRBV10-3,CAIRVADTGELFF
TRBV13,CASSHRQGGQRDTQYF
TRBV12-3/TRBV12-4,CASSFGEGTEAFF
TRBV5-1,CASSFDRGRDGYTF
TRBV6-5,CASSRDSSNYGYTF
TRBV7-3,CASSLYGNTEAFF
TRBV21-1,CASSKVRTEYGYTF
TRBV29-1,CSVSISSEKLFF
TRBV7-2,CASSLDRANEQFF
TRBV15,CATSRIADQPYEQYF
TRBV5-5,CASSWWEGADTQYF
TRBV7-8,CASSLRDSPYNEQFF
TRBV7-2,CASSRPRGSQYSEQFF
TRBV19,CASSIETGGEAFF
TRBV9,CASSGSAAGPNYGYTF
TRBV19,CASSWASGAYEQYF
TRBV7-3,CASSLVGGATGELFF
TRBV19,CASSMYGAESSYNEQFF
TRBV24-1,CATSDSRTGGSSPLHF
TRBV19,CASSIIEVGNQPQHF
TRBV28,CASSQIGQGTENEQFF
TRBV19,CASSIKGQTNSPLHF
TRBV28,CASSFETSGSSVDEQFF
TRBV3-1/TRBV3-2,CASSQDLGTGAFYGYTF
TRBV9,CASSSGLAPYNEQFF
TRBV28,CASATSGSWYEQYF